These 30 T cell receptor beta chains share one sample of origin, sequenced in a study of blood T cell repertoires in COVID-19. Sequencing was performed with immunoSEQ multiplex PCR; in TCRdb, only in-frame clones are kept and a portion is missing. The profile shows 300,000 to 400,000 clones, approximately 86% of them singletons. Sequencing was performed on peripheral blood. The receptors originated from a young man with COVID-19, enrolled during active disease.

This clone came up once. The chain has TRBV29-1 and TRBJ1-1; D is possibly TRBD1 (5 bases). Germline V gene sequence: CDR1 SQVTM, CDR2 ANQGSEA. The CDR3 sequence is 17 residues long. V was shortened by 5 bases and J by 0 bases, with 22 bases between the two germline ends. This CDR3 reads CSVIRTPIRPMNTEAFF. CDR3 nucleotide sequence: TGCAGCGTTATTAGGACACCGATAAGACCTATGAACACTGAAGCTTTCTTT.

The V gene is TRBV28, the J gene TRBJ2-1; D is uncertain. The germline CDR1 and CDR2 sequences are MDHEN and SYDVKM. The CDR3 has 14 amino acids. Trimming pared 6 bases from V and 1 base from J, leaving 10 bases between. The CDR3 DNA sequence: TGTGCCAGCAGAGCCACCGGGTCCTACAATGAGCAGTTCTTC. It specifies CASRATGSYNEQFF.

J is TRBJ1-2 and V is TRBV29-1; 10 bases align to TRBD1. The CDR3 contains 13 residues. Germline loops: CDR1 SQVTM, CDR2 ANQGSEA. The trim removed 8 bases at V and 1 base at J, leaving 4 bases unmatched. CDR3 amino acids: CSTRTGGNYGYTF. The CDR3, as DNA: TGCAGCACCAGGACAGGGGGTAACTATGGCTACACCTTC.

This rearrangement joins TRBV27 to TRBJ1-2, with TRBD1 matching over 10 bases. The CDR3 sequence is 16 residues long. Germline CDR1 MNHEY, CDR2 SMNVEV (reference sequence). V was pared by 0 bases and J by 7 bases, with 8 bases of the junction left unmatched. Here the CDR3 DNA reads TGTGCCAGCAGTTTATCCCCGGGACAGGGGACGGGTGGCTACACCTTC. This sequence encodes CASSLSPGQGTGGYTF.

This clone is a singleton in its sample. CDR3 amino acids: CATRGQINQPQHF. CDR3 DNA sequence: TGTGCCACCAGGGGACAGATTAATCAGCCCCAGCATTTT. The V gene is TRBV24-1, the J gene TRBJ1-5; 7 nucleotides match TRBD1. This CDR3 has 13 residues. Losses at the gene ends were 7 bases for V and 4 bases for J; bases not matched to a gene: 3. Germline CDR1 reads KGHDR; CDR2 reads SFDVKD.

This sequence joins TRBV30 and TRBJ2-7; 12 bases are shared with TRBD2. V lost 0 bases to trimming and J lost 6 bases; unmatched junction nucleotides: 6. Germline V gene data show CDR1 as GTSNPN and CDR2 as SVGIG (reference sequence). The CDR3 loop spans 15 amino acids. The CDR3 bases are TGTGCCTGGAGTGTAATCCTAGCGGGAGGGGGCGAGCAGTACTTC. Protein product: CAWSVILAGGGEQYF.

This sequence joins TRBV9 and TRBJ2-1, with 7 nucleotides matching TRBD1. Trimming took 3 bases from V and 5 from J; bases not matched to a gene: 8. This CDR3 comprises 15 residues. Per the germline V gene, CDR1 is SGDLS and CDR2 is YYNGEE. The CDR3 is CASSARQGVNNEQFF. The CDR3 DNA sequence: TGTGCCAGCAGCGCCCGACAGGGAGTCAACAATGAGCAGTTCTTC. Full variable domain (rest looked up from reference TRBV9 and TRBJ2-1): DSGVTQTPKHLITATGQRVTLRCSPRSGDLSVYWYQQSLDQGLQFLIQYYNGEERAKGNILERFSAQQFPDLHSELNLSSLELGDSALYFCASSARQGVNNEQFFGPGTRLTVL.

This clone was found once. V usage is TRBV7-3 and J usage is TRBJ2-1, with 9 bases aligning to TRBD2. Germline V gene data show CDR1 as SGHTA and CDR2 as FQGTGA. The V and J ends lost 3 bases and 6 bases, in that order; junction bases with no gene match: 15. CDR3 length: 18 amino acids. Written as DNA, the CDR3 is TGTGCCAGCAGCTTCCTCCCCTTTAGCGGGGGCCCTTCCAATGAGCAGTTCTTC. It yields the protein CASSFLPFSGGPSNEQFF. The complete variable domain, with remaining parts taken from reference TRBV7-3 and TRBJ2-1, reads GAGVSQTPSNKVTEKGKYVELRCDPISGHTALYWYRQSLGQGPEFLIYFQGTGAADDSGLPNDRFFAVRPEGSVSTLKIQRTERGDSAVYLCASSFLPFSGGPSNEQFFGPGTRLTVL.

The CDR3 loop reads CASSFLREGIYEQYF. Here the CDR3 DNA reads TGTGCCAGCAGTTTTCTTCGGGAGGGTATCTACGAGCAGTACTTC. The rearrangement uses TRBV28 and TRBJ2-7; 8 nucleotides agree with TRBD2. The CDR3 runs to 15 residues. V shed 3 bases and J 3 bases; nucleotides not matched to a gene: 7. Germline V gene sequence: CDR1 MDHEN, CDR2 SYDVKM.

This sequence joins TRBV18 and TRBJ1-6; D is uncertain. CDR1 and CDR2 from the germline V gene are KGHSH and LQKENI. V lost 2 bases and J 6 bases, leaving 5 bases between the germline ends. The length of the CDR3 is 13 residues. The DNA for the CDR3 is TGTGCCAGCTCACCAGGGCCTAATTCACCCCTCCACTTT. It specifies CASSPGPNSPLHF.

The CDR3 region is CASSLDSGWISGANVLTF. CDR3 DNA sequence: TGCGCCAGCAGCTTGGATTCAGGGTGGATATCTGGGGCCAACGTCCTGACTTTC. The rearrangement links TRBV5-1 to TRBJ2-6, with D possibly TRBD1 on 5 matching bases. The CDR3 contains 18 residues. Germline V gives CDR1 SGHRS, CDR2 YFSETQ. The V and J ends lost 0 bases and 1 base respectively, with 14 bases between them.

The chain carries TRBV27 and TRBJ1-1, with D possibly TRBD1 on 6 matching bases. CDR3 size: 15 residues. V lost 3 bases to trimming and J lost 3 bases, with 14 bases between them. CDR1 is MNHEY and CDR2 is SMNVEV in the germline V gene (reference sequence). CDR3 in DNA: TGTGCCAGCAGTTTCGGCCAGGGGTTGTACACTGAAGCTTTCTTT. Protein sequence: CASSFGQGLYTEAFF.

The V call is TRBV18, the J call TRBJ2-1; D might be TRBD2 (7 bases). Per germline, CDR1 KGHSH and CDR2 LQKENI. V lost 6 bases and J 3 bases, leaving 15 bases between the germline ends. This CDR3 contains 15 residues. The CDR3, as DNA: TGTGCCAGCTCTTCACAGGGAGGGGGCTACAATGAGCAGTTCTTC. Amino acids: CASSSQGGGYNEQFF.

In its sample, this clone was seen once. This rearrangement joins TRBV3-1 (or the pseudogene TRBV3-2) to TRBJ1-4, with TRBD1 identical over 7 bases. Germline V lookup: CDR1 LGHDT, CDR2 YNNKEL (reference sequence). The CDR3 is 15 amino acids. J was trimmed by 0 bases and V by 2 bases; bases with no gene match: 0. CDR3 nucleotide sequence: TGTGCCAGCAGCCAAACAGGGGCAACTAATGAAAAACTGTTTTTT. Translation gives CASSQTGATNEKLFF.

The chain joins TRBV19 to TRBJ1-3; D call uncertain. The CDR3 consists of 15 residues. V shed 6 bases and J shed 4 bases, with 16 bases lying between them. CDR1 LNHDA and CDR2 SQIVND come from the germline V gene (reference sequence). Written as DNA, the CDR3 is TGTGCCAGTAGACCGCTTGAGGGCTTCGGAAACACCATATATTTT. Protein product: CASRPLEGFGNTIYF.

The chain combines TRBV5-1 with TRBJ2-2; D is perhaps TRBD1 (5 bases). The germline gives CDR1 SGHRS, CDR2 YFSETQ. Deletions cut 2 bases from V and 0 bases from J, with 8 bases between. The CDR3 has 15 amino acids. The DNA for the CDR3 is TGCGCCAGCAGCTTACAGGCCTCGAACACCGGGGAGCTGTTTTTT. This encodes CASSLQASNTGELFF. The complete variable domain, with remaining parts taken from reference TRBV5-1 and TRBJ2-2, reads KAGVTQTPRYLIKTRGQQVTLSCSPISGHRSVSWYQQTPGQGLQFLFEYFSETQRNKGNFPGRFSGRQFSNSRSEMNVSTLELGDSALYLCASSLQASNTGELFFGEGSRLTVL.

The gene calls are TRBV6-6 and TRBJ1-1; 8 bases line up with TRBD1. The CDR3 runs to 15 residues. V shed 2 bases, J shed 7 bases, and the junction held 9 bases outside the gene matches. CDR1 is MNHNY, CDR2 SVGAGI, per germline (reference sequence). CDR3 DNA sequence: TGTGCCAGCAGTTACGACAGGACAGGGTTCGGTGAAGCTTTCTTT. This sequence encodes CASSYDRTGFGEAFF.

This clone was observed many times. CDR3 in amino acids: CASTGDYNQPQHF. CDR3 nucleotides: TGTGCCAGCACTGGGGACTACAATCAGCCCCAGCATTTT. V usage is TRBV6-5 and J usage is TRBJ1-5, with D possibly matching TRBD1 (5 bases). The V gene lost 7 bases and the J gene lost 3 bases, with 10 bases spanning the gap. The CDR3 consists of 13 residues. Germline loops: CDR1 MNHEY, CDR2 SVGAGI.

The rearrangement uses TRBV7-3 and TRBJ2-3, with D possibly matching TRBD1 (6 bases). V lost 5 bases to trimming and J lost 2 bases, with 14 bases between them. This CDR3 comprises 15 residues. Germline lookup yields CDR1 SGHTA and CDR2 FQGTGA. CDR3 sequence: CASSPGQGLTDTQYF. The CDR3 bases are TGTGCCAGCAGCCCGGGGCAGGGGCTCACAGATACGCAGTATTTT. Full variable domain (outside the CDR3, taken from reference TRBV7-3 and TRBJ2-3): GAGVSQTPSNKVTEKGKYVELRCDPISGHTALYWYRQSLGQGPEFLIYFQGTGAADDSGLPNDRFFAVRPEGSVSTLKIQRTERGDSAVYLCASSPGQGLTDTQYFGPGTRLTVL.

J is TRBJ1-2 and V is TRBV18; the D gene is possibly TRBD1 (6 bases). Looked up from germline, CDR1 is KGHSH and CDR2 is LQKENI. V was trimmed by 3 bases and J by 8 bases, leaving 16 bases between them. The CDR3 sequence is 14 residues long. This chain's CDR3 is CASSPGGGVKGYTF. CDR3 bases: TGTGCCAGCTCACCTGGGGGGGGCGTAAAAGGCTACACCTTC.

The chain has TRBV19 and TRBJ1-3, with D possibly being TRBD1 (5 bases). The CDR3 is 15 amino acids. V was cut by 1 base and J by 0 bases, with 7 bases left in between. Germline CDR1 is LNHDA and CDR2 is SQIVND (reference sequence). This CDR3 is CASSIGTGSGNTIYF. The CDR3 bases are TGTGCCAGTAGTATAGGCACAGGCTCTGGAAACACCATATATTTT.

This sequence joins TRBV3-1 (or the pseudogene TRBV3-2) and TRBJ2-3, with D possibly TRBD2 on 6 matching bases. The CDR3 totals 18 residues. Trimming took 0 bases from V and 2 from J, leaving 18 bases between them. Germline values: CDR1 LGHDT, CDR2 YNNKEL (reference sequence). For the CDR3, the DNA is TGTGCCAGCAGCCAAGATCTGGCGCGGGAATTGGTCACAGATACGCAGTATTTT. Translating it yields CASSQDLARELVTDTQYF.

This clone appeared once. This rearrangement joins TRBV7-6 to TRBJ2-3, with 8 bases that match TRBD2. The CDR3 has 18 amino acids. Trimming cost V 4 bases and J 2 bases; bases outside gene matches: 14. Germline CDR1 and CDR2: SGHVS and FNYEAQ. CDR3 sequence: CASSSRAAGGLTTDTQYF. As DNA, the CDR3 is TGTGCCAGCAGCTCCCGGGCGGCGGGGGGACTCACCACAGATACGCAGTATTTT.

This chain joins TRBV10-3 and TRBJ2-7, with 7 bases aligning to TRBD1. Per germline, CDR1 ENHRY and CDR2 SYGVKD. The CDR3 sequence is 14 residues long. J lost 2 bases, V lost 6 bases, and 7 bases had no gene match. This chain's CDR3 is CAISGTGQTYEQYF. CDR3 DNA sequence: TGTGCCATCAGCGGTACGGGACAGACCTACGAGCAGTACTTC.

V and J are TRBV7-2 and TRBJ2-1; tentatively, D is TRBD2 (6 bases). This CDR3 region has 13 residues. Between the trimmed V and J ends, which lost 4 bases and 9 bases, there was a span of 13 bases. The germline V gene encodes CDR1 SGHTA and CDR2 FQGNSA. CDR3: CASSSRDFGEQFF. The DNA of the CDR3 is TGTGCCAGCAGCTCTCGGGACTTCGGTGAGCAGTTCTTC.

V gene TRBV28 combines with J gene TRBJ2-1; 11 positions match TRBD1. Germline V gene lookup returns CDR1 MDHEN and CDR2 SYDVKM. Trimming took 7 bases from V and 8 from J; bases not matched to a gene: 4. The CDR3 spans 13 residues. The CDR3 DNA follows: TGTGCCAGCAACCAGGGACAGGGGGATGAGCAGTTCTTC. The encoded protein is CASNQGQGDEQFF.

This rearrangement joins TRBV7-2 to TRBJ2-7, with a tentative D call TRBD2 (6 bases). From germline, CDR1 is SGHTA and CDR2 FQGNSA. V was pared by 0 bases and J by 7 bases, with 13 bases between. The CDR3 is 14 amino acids. Here the CDR3 reads CASSLASGFWEQYF. The DNA for the CDR3 is TGTGCCAGCAGCTTAGCGAGCGGGTTTTGGGAGCAGTACTTC.

The chain links TRBV7-9 to TRBJ2-1; D call uncertain. V lost 1 base and J lost 8, with 12 bases in between. Per germline, CDR1 SEHNR and CDR2 FQNEAQ (reference sequence). This CDR3 is built from 14 residues. In DNA, the CDR3 is TGTGCCAGCAGCTTAGTGGGCAGTCACCATGAGCAGTTCTTC. Its translation is CASSLVGSHHEQFF.

J is TRBJ2-5 and V is TRBV7-2; 7 bases align to TRBD1. With 2 bases clipped from V and 6 bases from J, the junction kept 12 bases outside the gene matches. The CDR3 length is 16 residues. Germline V gene lookup returns CDR1 SGHTA and CDR2 FQGNSA. The chain's CDR3 is CASSLRGKGAVKTQYF. In DNA form, the CDR3 reads TGTGCCAGCAGCTTAAGAGGGAAGGGGGCGGTAAAGACCCAGTACTTC.

The gene calls are TRBV5-6 and TRBJ2-2; 7 positions agree with TRBD1. Germline V gene sequence: CDR1 SGHDT, CDR2 YYEEEE. This CDR3 spans 15 amino acids. The J segment lost 2 bases and the V segment lost 1 base, leaving 2 bases of the junction unmatched. The CDR3 sequence: CASSLWDRNTGELFF. CDR3 in DNA: TGTGCCAGCAGCTTGTGGGACAGAAACACCGGGGAGCTGTTTTTT.